The rows below give T cell receptor beta chains drawn from one sample of a study of blood T cell repertoires in COVID-19. Profiling relied on immunoSEQ multiplex PCR, and the TCRdb table lists in-frame clones only, not all of them. This table holds more than 25,000 clones, 80% to 90% found once. The sample consisted of peripheral blood. The receptors derive from a human donor in a cohort sampled during active COVID-19. The conserved cysteine and the conserved F or W are not part of the CDR3 here.

CDR3 length: 13
V gene: TRBV5-1
J gene: TRBJ1-4
CDR3 protein: ASSVQQGANEKLF

CDR3 length: 13
V gene: TRBV3-1/TRBV3-2
J gene: TRBJ1-2
CDR3 protein: ASSQEQDLDYGYT

CDR3 length: 14
V gene: TRBV2
J gene: TRBJ2-7
CDR3 protein: ASTDPGTGVSYEQY

CDR3 length: 10
V gene: TRBV19
J gene: TRBJ2-1
CDR3 protein: ASRARYNEQF

CDR3 length: 14
V gene: TRBV13
J gene: TRBJ1-4
CDR3 protein: ASSLGPRREDEKLF

CDR3 length: 14
V gene: TRBV19
J gene: TRBJ1-5
CDR3 protein: ASSIGWDRGLQPQH

CDR3 length: 14
V gene: TRBV28
J gene: TRBJ2-4
CDR3 protein: ASSPTGQGEGNIQY

CDR3 length: 12
V gene: TRBV2
J gene: TRBJ2-2
CDR3 protein: ASRGGQGTGELF

CDR3 length: 14
V gene: TRBV5-1
J gene: TRBJ2-3
CDR3 protein: ASSSPVAGGTDTQY

CDR3 length: 13
V gene: TRBV7-3
J gene: TRBJ2-2
CDR3 protein: ASSLQGAFSGELF

CDR3 length: 12
V gene: TRBV25-1
J gene: TRBJ2-5
CDR3 protein: ASSIPTGQETQY

CDR3 length: 12
V gene: TRBV6-2/TRBV6-3
J gene: TRBJ1-3
CDR3 protein: ASTYRGPGNTIY

CDR3 length: 12
V gene: TRBV7-9
J gene: TRBJ1-6
CDR3 protein: ASIETGGTSPLH

CDR3 length: 13
V gene: TRBV5-1
J gene: TRBJ2-7
CDR3 protein: ASSLAGTGEYEQY

CDR3 length: 13
V gene: TRBV7-7
J gene: TRBJ2-5
CDR3 protein: ASSLGTGARETQY

CDR3 length: 11
V gene: TRBV6-5
J gene: TRBJ1-3
CDR3 protein: ASRGTVTHTIY

CDR3 length: 13
V gene: TRBV7-8
J gene: TRBJ2-5
CDR3 protein: ASSSGLAIQETQY

CDR3 length: 13
V gene: TRBV7-3
J gene: TRBJ2-2
CDR3 protein: ASSLSRGRTGELF

CDR3 length: 12
V gene: TRBV19
J gene: TRBJ2-1
CDR3 protein: ASSISGGPNEQF

CDR3 length: 12
V gene: TRBV9
J gene: TRBJ2-2
CDR3 protein: ASSVVENTGELF

CDR3 length: 13
V gene: TRBV25-1
J gene: TRBJ2-5
CDR3 protein: ASSDSRGAGETQY

CDR3 length: 12
V gene: TRBV19
J gene: TRBJ1-2
CDR3 protein: ASSIRDKPYGYT

CDR3 length: 12
V gene: TRBV2
J gene: TRBJ1-1
CDR3 protein: ASSPSGGITEAF

CDR3 length: 13
V gene: TRBV5-1
J gene: TRBJ1-2
CDR3 protein: ASSQGQGANYGYT

CDR3 length: 12
V gene: TRBV9
J gene: TRBJ1-5
CDR3 protein: ASSVGTGVQPQH

CDR3 length: 12
V gene: TRBV6-2/TRBV6-3
J gene: TRBJ1-2
CDR3 protein: ASSHGQGEYGYT

CDR3 length: 15
V gene: TRBV7-8
J gene: TRBJ1-2
CDR3 protein: ASSLVGGQGPNYGYT

CDR3 length: 15
V gene: TRBV5-4
J gene: TRBJ2-2
CDR3 protein: ASSVRDRGSNTGELF

CDR3 length: 13
V gene: TRBV28
J gene: TRBJ2-5
CDR3 protein: ASSGQAAAQETQY

CDR3 length: 13
V gene: TRBV14
J gene: TRBJ2-7
CDR3 protein: ASSLPSAGAYEQY

CDR3 length: 13
V gene: TRBV9
J gene: TRBJ2-3
CDR3 protein: ASSVEGLGGDTQY

CDR3 length: 16
V gene: TRBV12-5
J gene: TRBJ2-1
CDR3 protein: ASGLVSGAGERLSEQF

CDR3 length: 13
V gene: TRBV12-5
J gene: TRBJ1-5
CDR3 protein: ASGSSLEGNQPQH

CDR3 length: 11
V gene: TRBV12-3/TRBV12-4
J gene: TRBJ1-1
CDR3 protein: ASSFRAGTEAF

CDR3 length: 12
V gene: TRBV5-1
J gene: TRBJ1-5
CDR3 protein: ASSFGTGNQPQH

CDR3 length: 10
V gene: TRBV19
J gene: TRBJ2-2
CDR3 protein: ASSIDYGELF

CDR3 length: 13
V gene: TRBV7-2
J gene: TRBJ1-6
CDR3 protein: ASSPRGTANSPLH

CDR3 length: 13
V gene: TRBV15
J gene: TRBJ1-5
CDR3 protein: ATSSLREANQPQH

CDR3 length: 10
V gene: TRBV3-1/TRBV3-2
J gene: TRBJ2-1
CDR3 protein: ASSFSGNEQF

CDR3 length: 13
V gene: TRBV12-5
J gene: TRBJ1-2
CDR3 protein: ASGLILRVVHGYT

CDR3 length: 11
V gene: TRBV12-3/TRBV12-4
J gene: TRBJ2-7
CDR3 protein: ASRGTVSHEQY

CDR3 length: 12
V gene: TRBV18
J gene: TRBJ2-5
CDR3 protein: ASSPPSDLETQY

CDR3 length: 15
V gene: TRBV4-1
J gene: TRBJ2-3
CDR3 protein: ASSQDRSGGGADTQY

CDR3 length: 12
V gene: TRBV7-9
J gene: TRBJ2-7
CDR3 protein: ASRPHGGVYEQY

CDR3 length: 12
V gene: TRBV29-1
J gene: TRBJ2-7
CDR3 protein: SVGQGSEGGEQY

CDR3 length: 15
V gene: TRBV3-1/TRBV3-2
J gene: TRBJ2-2
CDR3 protein: ASSQEEVLANTGELF

CDR3 length: 13
V gene: TRBV5-4
J gene: TRBJ2-7
CDR3 protein: ASSLSAGGSYEQY

CDR3 length: 11
V gene: TRBV11-3
J gene: TRBJ2-3
CDR3 protein: ASSSGLTDTQY

CDR3 length: 14
V gene: TRBV5-1
J gene: TRBJ2-5
CDR3 protein: ASSQQTSGGAKTQY

CDR3 length: 13
V gene: TRBV5-1
J gene: TRBJ1-1
CDR3 protein: ASSLDGGSNTEAF

CDR3 length: 11
V gene: TRBV7-2
J gene: TRBJ2-5
CDR3 protein: ASSRRGAETQY

CDR3 length: 15
V gene: TRBV14
J gene: TRBJ2-2
CDR3 protein: ASSQLRGLSNTGELF

CDR3 length: 14
V gene: TRBV6-2/TRBV6-3
J gene: TRBJ1-1
CDR3 protein: ASSSGQGWEDTEAF

CDR3 length: 15
V gene: TRBV7-2
J gene: TRBJ2-2
CDR3 protein: ASSLAPGQGEFGELF

CDR3 length: 13
V gene: TRBV6-1
J gene: TRBJ2-1
CDR3 protein: ASSEGGTTYNEQF

CDR3 length: 10
V gene: TRBV18
J gene: TRBJ2-5
CDR3 protein: ASSRQEETQY

CDR3 length: 12
V gene: TRBV6-5
J gene: TRBJ1-6
CDR3 protein: ASSWGLGPSPLH